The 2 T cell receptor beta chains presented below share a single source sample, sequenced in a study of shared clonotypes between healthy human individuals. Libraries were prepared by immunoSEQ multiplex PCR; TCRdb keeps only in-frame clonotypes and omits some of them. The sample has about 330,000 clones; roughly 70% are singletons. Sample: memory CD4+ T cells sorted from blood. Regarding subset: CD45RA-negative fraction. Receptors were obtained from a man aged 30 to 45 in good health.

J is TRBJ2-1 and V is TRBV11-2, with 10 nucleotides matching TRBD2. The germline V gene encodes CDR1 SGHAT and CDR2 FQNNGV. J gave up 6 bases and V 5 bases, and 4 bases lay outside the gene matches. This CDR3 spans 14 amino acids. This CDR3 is CASSRTSGGNEQFF. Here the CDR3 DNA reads TGTGCCAGCAGCCGGACTAGCGGAGGCAATGAGCAGTTCTTC.

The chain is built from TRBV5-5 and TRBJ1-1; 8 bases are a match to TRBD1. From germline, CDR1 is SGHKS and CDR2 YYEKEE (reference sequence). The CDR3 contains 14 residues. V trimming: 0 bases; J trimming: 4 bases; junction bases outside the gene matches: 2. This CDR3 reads CASSLAGGGTEAFF. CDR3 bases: TGTGCCAGCAGCTTGGCAGGGGGCGGCACTGAAGCTTTCTTT.